In this sample, the clone carrying this T cell receptor beta chain turned up once. Its matching antigen is unknown. Produced via immunoSEQ multiplex PCR; TCRdb's table is partial and in-frame only. The profile covers fewer than 95,000 clones, with over 90% appearing a single time and roughly 0.17% taken by the ten largest. CDR3 size: 15 residues. CDR1 and CDR2 (germline): SGHNT, YENEEA. Unmatched junction bases numbered 2, after V lost 0 bases and J lost 3 bases. These data are taken from a study of graft-versus-host responses after intestinal transplantation. Study at large: Each patient got anti-thymocyte globulin induction, then tacrolimus and steroids for approximately 3 years. Regarding the study as a whole: GvH clones detected in recipient marrow included some appearing first in ileum or blood. Individuals carrying graft-donor T cell macrochimerism showed high graft-versus-host to host-versus-graft clonal ratios in allografts.

The sequence was collected from a human donor who was the organ donor for an intestinal transplant. Sequencing used unstimulated CD4+ T cells sorted from spleen or lymph node cells, obtained before transplant. The chain recombines TRBV11-3 with TRBJ1-5; 7 bases line up with TRBD1. The CDR3 DNA reads as TGTGCCAGCAGCTTAGATGGGACAGCCAATCAGCCCCAGCATTTT. Encoded protein: CASSLDGTANQPQHF.